The 4 T cell receptor beta chains reported below all come from one sample, sequenced in a study of beta chain features in type 1 diabetes. Their target antigens are unknown. General observations from the study: The study found moderately but significantly shorter TCRB CDR3s in all four CD4+ subsets of Type 1 diabetes patients.

Since all of the isolated RNA was reverse transcribed, expressed TCRB transcripts were what got sequenced. Using immunoSEQ multiplex PCR, the repertoire was profiled, and TCRdb retains in-frame clones only, with some absent. The sample records roughly 160,000 clones, 6.5% to 10% being singletons. What was sequenced was central memory CD4+ T cells from blood. These receptors were taken from a woman aged 18-29 years with type 1 diabetes.

This clone was picked up a small number of times. The chain combines TRBV6-5 with TRBJ2-3, with 7 bases identical to TRBD2. In germline, CDR1 is MNHEY, CDR2 SVGAGI. The CDR3 covers 16 residues. The trim removed 2 bases at V and 2 bases at J, leaving 7 bases unmatched. The CDR3 DNA follows: TGTGCCAGCAGTTACCATAACCGGGACTACACAGATACGCAGTATTTT. Its translation is CASSYHNRDYTDTQYF.

In regard to this clone: The same CDR3 can be traced to other DNA sequences in this sample. The V gene is TRBV11-3, the J gene TRBJ2-3; D is uncertain. Germline CDR1 SGHNT, CDR2 YENEEA. CDR3 length: 14 residues. Between the trimmed V and J ends, which lost 1 base and 0 bases, there was a span of 5 bases. The CDR3 bases are TGTGCCAGCAGCTTAGGTTCTAGCACAGATACGCAGTATTTT. This gives the protein CASSLGSSTDTQYF.

The chain links TRBV11-1 to TRBJ2-5; 7 bases are a match to TRBD2. This CDR3 is built from 13 residues. CDR1 and CDR2 (germline): SGHAT, FQDESV (reference sequence). Trimming removed 3 bases from V and 6 bases from J; junction bases left unmatched: 4. This chain's CDR3 is CASSFPGGKTQYF. CDR3 coding DNA: TGTGCCAGCAGCTTCCCGGGAGGAAAGACCCAGTACTTC.

This clone was observed a handful of times. The gene calls are TRBV7-2 and TRBJ2-7; 12 bases match TRBD2. This CDR3 contains 15 residues. V trimming: 5 bases; J trimming: 3 bases; junction bases outside the gene matches: 5. The germline V gene encodes CDR1 SGHTA and CDR2 FQGNSA. CDR3 protein: CASSIRTSGDYEQYF. The CDR3 DNA sequence: TGTGCCAGCAGCATCCGGACTAGCGGGGACTACGAGCAGTACTTC.